This TCR beta chain was found in a study of tumor and adjacent non-tumor tissue in lung cancer. Study-level background: The cohort had roughly 11 adenocarcinoma, 2 squamous cell and 1 small cell patients. Patients were aged about 31 to 85, 10 men and about five women, stage I to III.

Germline V gene data show CDR1 as LGHNA and CDR2 as YNFKEQ. The CDR3 sequence is 17 residues long. Points from the study as a whole: In normal lung, the top 100 clones were significantly more dominant than in tumor.

A modified ARM-PCR protocol with three rounds of nested PCR amplified TCRbeta. TCRdb reanalysed the multiplex PCR reads using MiXCR and keeps one entry per CDR3 protein. There are 120,000 to 150,000 distinct CDR3 sequences in the sample; approximately 66% occur only once, and about 20% lies in the top ten. Comment on this clonotype: Its antigen is still unknown. This could be a read error, since a much larger clone is one nucleotide away.

This sample's RNA came from whole unsorted tissue. The sequenced material came from lung tumor tissue. J is TRBJ2-1 and V is TRBV4-2, with D possibly TRBD2 on 7 matching bases. This sequence was found in a man in his 60s with small cell lung cancer. The CDR3 region is CTSSQDPGGGRGYEQFF. Here the CDR3 DNA reads TGTACCAGCAGCCAAGATCCGGGTGGTGGGAGGGGGTATGAGCAGTTCTTC.